This TCR beta chain is from a study of shared clonotypes between healthy human individuals. Germline values: CDR1 SEHNR, CDR2 FQNEAQ (reference sequence). V shed 1 base and J shed 2 bases, with 9 bases lying between them. The CDR3 extends over 14 amino acids. CD45RO-negative CD8 cells positively selected for CCR7 made up the naive population, which excluded terminally differentiated effector memory CD45RA+ cells. Donors were healthy HIV-negative adults without recent acute infections or vaccinations. The test was conducted at deep level. Once extracted for a subset, genomic DNA was divided evenly among several immunoSEQ plates. As handled by the study authors: Owing to the provision of junction-only sequences devoid of quality scores by immunoSEQ, filtering differed. Assay used: immunoSEQ multiplex PCR; TCRdb lists only in-frame clones, some missing. From that table come the V and J calls and clone size; the DNA was used to work out D and trimming. The table lists hundreds of thousands of clones, 85% to 95% of them singletons.

The material sequenced was naive CD8+ T cells sorted from blood. The receptor was derived from a woman in her 30s in good health. V is TRBV7-9 and J is TRBJ2-7; D gene ambiguous. The CDR3: CASSLDHTTYEQYF. CDR3 in DNA: TGTGCCAGCAGCTTAGATCACACAACCTACGAGCAGTACTTC.